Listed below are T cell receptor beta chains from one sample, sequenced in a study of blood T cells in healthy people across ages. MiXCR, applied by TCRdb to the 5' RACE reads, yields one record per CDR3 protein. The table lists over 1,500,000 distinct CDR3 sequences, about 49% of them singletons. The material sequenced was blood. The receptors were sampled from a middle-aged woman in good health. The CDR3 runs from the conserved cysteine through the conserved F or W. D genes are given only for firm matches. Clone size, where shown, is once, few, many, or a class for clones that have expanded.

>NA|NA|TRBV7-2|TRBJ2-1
CASSLYPGASYEQFF
TGTGCCAGCAGCTTATACCCAGGGGCCTCCTACGAGCAGTTCTTC
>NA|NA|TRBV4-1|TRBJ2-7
CASSQAGRYEQYF
TGCGCCAGCAGCCAAGCCGGCCGCTACGAGCAGTACTTC
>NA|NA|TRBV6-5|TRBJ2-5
CASSGRAPTRGTQYF
TGTGCCAGCAGTGGCCGGGCCCCTACGCGAGGGACCCAGTACTTC
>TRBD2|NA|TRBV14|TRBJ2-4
CASSQRTSGGPKNIQYF
TGTGCCAGCAGCCAACGGACTAGCGGGGGGCCTAAAAACATTCAGTACTTC
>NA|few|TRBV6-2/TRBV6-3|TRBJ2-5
CASRSLIETQYF
TGTGCCAGCAGAAGTCTCATAGAGACCCAGTACTTC
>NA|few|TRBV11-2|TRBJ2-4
CASSPGHGKNIQYF
TGTGCCAGCAGTCCGGGACACGGAAAAAACATTCAGTACTTC
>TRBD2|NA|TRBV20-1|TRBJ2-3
CSARLRTSWADTQYF
TGCAGTGCTAGACTCAGGACTAGTTGGGCAGATACGCAGTATTTT
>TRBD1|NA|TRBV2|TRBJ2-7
CASSRDRATYNEQYF
TGTGCCAGCAGCCGTGACAGGGCGACTTACAATGAGCAGTACTTC
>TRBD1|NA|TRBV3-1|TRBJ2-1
CASSPTGQIYNEQFF
TGTGCCAGCAGCCCGACGGGACAGATATACAATGAGCAGTTCTTC
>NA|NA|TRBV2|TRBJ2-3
CASSDVGQSTDTQYF
TGTGCCAGCAGTGATGTTGGCCAGAGCACAGATACGCAGTATTTT
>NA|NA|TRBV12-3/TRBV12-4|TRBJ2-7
CASSTGDTYEQYF
TGTGCCAGCAGTACTGGCGACACCTACGAGCAGTACTTC
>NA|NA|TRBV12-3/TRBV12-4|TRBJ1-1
CASSLSRDEAFF
TGTGCCAGCAGTTTAAGTAGGGATGAAGCTTTCTTT
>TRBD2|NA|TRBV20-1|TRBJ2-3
CSATPGLAGGADTQYF
TGCAGTGCTACACCTGGACTAGCGGGGGGCGCAGATACGCAGTATTTT
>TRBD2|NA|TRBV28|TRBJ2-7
CASRPTGLAPTYEQYF
TGTGCCAGCAGACCGACGGGACTAGCGCCAACCTACGAGCAGTACTTC
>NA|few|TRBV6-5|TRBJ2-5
CASSYWGVSTDRETQYF
TGTGCCAGCAGTTACTGGGGAGTCAGCACAGACCGAGAGACCCAGTACTTC
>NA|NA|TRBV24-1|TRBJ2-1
CAASDFRTSPDEQFF
TGTGCCGCCAGTGATTTCCGGACATCTCCAGATGAGCAGTTCTTC
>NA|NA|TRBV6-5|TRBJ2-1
CASRTNEGNEQFF
TGTGCCAGCAGAACCAATGAAGGGAATGAGCAGTTCTTC
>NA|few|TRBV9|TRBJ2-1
CASSPMGGGLNNEQFF
TGTGCCAGCAGCCCCATGGGGGGGGGCCTTAACAATGAGCAGTTCTTC
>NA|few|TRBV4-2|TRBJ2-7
CASSQELRANEQYF
TGTGCCAGCAGCCAAGAGTTACGGGCAAACGAGCAGTACTTC
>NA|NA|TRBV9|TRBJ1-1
CASTYGPMGEAFF
TGTGCCAGCACCTACGGACCGATGGGGGAAGCTTTCTTT
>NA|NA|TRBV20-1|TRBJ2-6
CSARDKRVGSIYGANALTF
TGCAGTGCTAGAGATAAAAGGGTGGGCTCGATCTACGGGGCCAACGCCCTGACTTTC
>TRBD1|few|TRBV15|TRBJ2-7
CATSDPGQALGATFYEQYF
TGTGCCACCAGCGACCCGGGACAGGCTCTCGGAGCCACTTTCTACGAGCAGTACTTC
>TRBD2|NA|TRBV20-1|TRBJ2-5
CSETSGGYYEQYF
TGCAGTGAAACTAGCGGGGGGTACTATGAGCAGTACTTC
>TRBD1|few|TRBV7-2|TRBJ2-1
CASSLSRQGISYNEQFF
TGTGCCAGCAGCTTAAGTCGACAGGGGATATCCTACAATGAGCAGTTCTTC